These T cell receptor beta chains were read from a single sample in a study of response to subunit inactivated influenza vaccine. Each CDR3 protein is one row after TCRdb ran MiXCR on the RT-PCR reads. The sample lists 300,000 to 350,000 distinct CDR3 sequences, 22% seen once, with about a tenth in the top ten. This specimen was PBMCs from blood, taken approximately 20 months after vaccination. Receptors were obtained from a man aged 50 to 69 who received an inactivated influenza vaccine. Both conserved end residues are part of each CDR3. D genes are given only for firm matches. A clone size is listed for some rows: how often the clone was seen (once, few, many), or a class if it is expanded.

clone_size	d_call	v_call	j_call	cdr3_nt	cdr3_aa
.	.	TRBV20-1	TRBJ2-7	TGCAGTGCTAGAGCCTCCCCCCGCGGATCCTACTCCTACGAGCAGTACTTC	CSARASPRGSYSYEQYF
few	.	TRBV5-1	TRBJ1-2	TGCGCCAGCAGCTTGGAGGTCAGTCGCTATGGCTACACCTTC	CASSLEVSRYGYTF
few	TRBD1	TRBV7-9	TRBJ2-3	TGTGCCAGCAGCTTTTGGACAGGGGTCACAGATACGCAGTATTTT	CASSFWTGVTDTQYF
few	TRBD1	TRBV7-8	TRBJ1-1	TGTGCCAGCAGCTTAGCCGGCCAGGGGGGGACTGAAGCTTTCTTT	CASSLAGQGGTEAFF
many	.	TRBV7-9	TRBJ2-1	TGTGCCAGCAGCTTAGTCGTTGCGGCACCCGTTGGTGAGCAGTTCTTC	CASSLVVAAPVGEQFF
few	.	TRBV20-1	TRBJ1-5	TGCAGTGCTAGAGACCGCGGAAACTTCAATCAGCCCCAGCATTTT	CSARDRGNFNQPQHF
few	TRBD1	TRBV10-3	TRBJ2-7	TGTGCCATCAGTGAGCCCGGGACAGGGGCCTACGAGCAGTACTTC	CAISEPGTGAYEQYF
many	.	TRBV4-1	TRBJ1-5	TGCGCCAGCAGCCGTACTCCCGCCGGTGGTAGCAATCAGCCCCAGCATTTT	CASSRTPAGGSNQPQHF
.	TRBD1	TRBV20-1	TRBJ1-1	TGCAGTGCGGGGGGACAGGCCGAAAACACTGAAGCTTTCTTT	CSAGGQAENTEAFF
many	.	TRBV3-1	TRBJ2-3	TGTGCCAGCAGCCAAGGGTTGACAGGACTACTAGGGGATACGCAGTATTTT	CASSQGLTGLLGDTQYF
.	TRBD1	TRBV28	TRBJ2-7	TGTGCCAGCAGCAAATACAGGGGTCGCCTCGAGCAGTACTTC	CASSKYRGRLEQYF
few	.	TRBV3-1	TRBJ1-3	TGTGCCAGCAGCCAAGAAAACACCATATATTTT	CASSQENTIYF
.	.	TRBV7-2	TRBJ1-2	TGTGCCAGCAGCTTAGAGCCACAGGGCTACGGCTACACCTTC	CASSLEPQGYGYTF
.	TRBD1	TRBV15	TRBJ1-1	TGTGCCACCAGCAGGGAGACAGGGGGCCTTACTGAAGCTTTCTTT	CATSRETGGLTEAFF
few	.	TRBV10-3	TRBJ1-4	TGTGCCATCAGTGAGTCTGGAATGGTCGGCCATCGGGGGGGGCCCCCTCGGGAAAAACTGTTTTTT	CAISESGMVGHRGGPPREKLFF
few	.	TRBV5-4	TRBJ1-2	TGTGCCAGCAGCTTATGGACATATGGCTACACCTTC	CASSLWTYGYTF
.	.	TRBV20-1	TRBJ2-7	TGCAGTGCTAGAGACTACCTCAACAGGGAAAGATTAGACGAGCAGTACTTC	CSARDYLNRERLDEQYF
few	TRBD1	TRBV7-8	TRBJ1-1	TGTGCCAGCAGCTCATTAAGACAGGGGACCCGGACTGAAGCTTTCTTT	CASSSLRQGTRTEAFF
many	.	TRBV15	TRBJ1-2	TGTGCCACCAGCAGGACACCAGGTTCCAGCTATGGCTACACCTTC	CATSRTPGSSYGYTF
few	TRBD2	TRBV7-8	TRBJ2-1	TGTGCCAGCAGCTTATCTTTGCGGGAGTGGGATGAGCAGTTCTTC	CASSLSLREWDEQFF
few	TRBD1	TRBV6-2/TRBV6-3	TRBJ1-5	TGTGCCAGCAGAGACAGGGAGGATCAGCCCCAGCATTTT	CASRDREDQPQHF
many	.	TRBV7-9	TRBJ2-5	TGTGCCAGCAGCTTTGAAGGGAGCGAGACCCAGTACTTC	CASSFEGSETQYF